These 27 T cell receptor beta chains were all obtained from the same sample, sequenced in a study of T cells in Graves' hyperthyroidism and ophthalmopathy. Amplification of TCR beta CDR3 regions was performed using RNA transcripts as template. During a first-round RT-PCR of the TCR CDR3, the HTBI primer set was used. TCRdb ran MiXCR on the multiplex PCR reads and lists one entry per CDR3 protein. The sample shows roughly 350,000 distinct CDR3 sequences, approximately 14% of them seen only once. The sample was blood. The receptors derive from a woman aged 30 to 39 with Graves' ophthalmopathy.

This chain uses TRBV10-3 with TRBJ1-3; the D gene is possibly TRBD1 (6 bases). V was trimmed by 0 bases and J by 8 bases, leaving 17 bases between them. From germline, CDR1 is ENHRY and CDR2 SYGVKD. CDR3 length: 16 residues. The CDR3 loop is CAISESRGHDEDTIYF. The CDR3 bases are TGTGCCATCAGTGAGTCACGGGGGCATGACGAGGACACCATATATTTT.

This clonotype was seen repeatedly, ten times or more. The rearrangement links TRBV5-1 to TRBJ2-1; possibly TRBD1 for D (6 bases). Trimming left V 1 base short and J 4 bases short, with 15 bases between. CDR3 size: 16 residues. Germline lookup yields CDR1 SGHRS and CDR2 YFSETQ. CDR3: CASSLTGQGVYNEQFF. For the CDR3, the DNA is TGCGCCAGCAGCTTGACGGGACAAGGAGTATACAATGAGCAGTTCTTC.

CDR3 nucleotides: TGTGCCAGCACCGGGGGGGGACTAGTTAGTAACACCGGGGAGCTGTTTTTT. Its protein product is CASTGGGLVSNTGELFF. The V call is TRBV12-3 or TRBV12-4, the J call TRBJ2-2; 8 nucleotides match TRBD2. The CDR3 has 17 residues. The V and J ends lost 7 bases and 2 bases, in that order; junction bases with no gene match: 12.

Turning to this clonotype: One base away lies a much larger clone, so this may be a sequencing read error. The rearrangement joins TRBV5-1 to TRBJ2-3; 8 bases are a match to TRBD2. CDR1 and CDR2 from the germline V gene are SGHRS and YFSETQ. The CDR3 consists of 14 residues. CDR3: CASSPGGVTDMQYF. The CDR3 bases are TGCGCCAGCAGTCCGGGGGGGGTAACAGATATGCAGTATTTT.

The chain employs TRBV9 and TRBJ1-2, with TRBD1 matching over 7 bases. Germline CDR1 is SGDLS and CDR2 is YYNGEE. CDR3 length: 14 amino acids. With V trimmed by 0 bases and J by 4 bases, 3 bases remained unmatched. CDR3 nucleotides: TGTGCCAGCAGCGTAGGAGGGGGCCTCTATGGCTACACCTTC. Translation: CASSVGGGLYGYTF. The full variable domain, with the rest looked up from reference TRBV9 and TRBJ1-2, is DSGVTQTPKHLITATGQRVTLRCSPRSGDLSVYWYQQSLDQGLQFLIQYYNGEERAKGNILERFSAQQFPDLHSELNLSSLELGDSALYFCASSVGGGLYGYTFGSGTRLTVV.

This clonotype was seen many times. This chain joins TRBV30 and TRBJ1-4, with D possibly matching TRBD1 (5 bases). The CDR3 contains 16 residues. In germline, CDR1 is GTSNPN, CDR2 SVGIG (reference sequence). The V gene lost 0 bases and the J gene lost 4 bases, with 15 bases spanning the gap. The CDR3, as DNA: TGTGCCTGGAGTGTATCTCTTGGGACGGTTAATGAAAAACTGTTTTTT. Translated: CAWSVSLGTVNEKLFF.

The chain is built from TRBV20-1 and TRBJ2-7, with 7 bases matching TRBD2. The CDR3 spans 15 residues. V gave up 2 bases and J gave up 7 bases; unmatched junction bases: 14. CDR1 DFQATT and CDR2 SNEGSKA come from the germline V gene (reference sequence). CDR3 nucleotides: TGCAGTGCTAGAAAGCGGGGAGTACTTGGGTATGAGCAGTACTTC. Translation: CSARKRGVLGYEQYF.

The chain recombines TRBV7-9 with TRBJ1-1; no definite D call. The CDR3 spans 13 residues. The germline V gene encodes CDR1 SEHNR and CDR2 FQNEAQ (reference sequence). V lost 0 bases to trimming and J lost 6 bases, with 8 bases between them. CDR3 nucleotide sequence: TGTGCCAGCAGCTTAGCGCTAAGATCTGAAGCTTTCTTT. It specifies CASSLALRSEAFF.

This clonotype was seen repeatedly, ten times or more. The chain joins TRBV30 to TRBJ1-1, with D possibly TRBD1 on 5 matching bases. Deletions cut 5 bases from V and 4 bases from J, with 8 bases between. The CDR3 is made up of 11 amino acids. Germline values: CDR1 GTSNPN, CDR2 SVGIG (reference sequence). The CDR3 nucleotides read TGTGCCTGGCAGGGTCCCACTGAAGCTTTCTTT. Amino acid sequence: CAWQGPTEAFF.

This clonotype was detected many times. The J gene is TRBJ2-4, the V gene TRBV7-2, with D perhaps being TRBD1 or TRBD2 (5 bases each). The CDR3 is made up of 14 amino acids. Trimming removed 5 bases from V and 3 bases from J, with 11 bases in between. CDR1 SGHTA and CDR2 FQGNSA come from the germline V gene. CDR3 in DNA: TGTGCCAGCAGCGGGACCGGAGGCAAAAACATTCAGTACTTC. This codes for CASSGTGGKNIQYF.

The chain couples TRBV20-1 to TRBJ2-1; TRBD2 matches 8 bases. Germline-derived CDR1 and CDR2 are DFQATT and SNEGSKA (reference sequence). This CDR3 has 17 residues. With V trimmed by 6 bases and J by 2 bases, 15 bases remained unmatched. The CDR3 DNA is TGCAGTGCACCTGAAGTCAGCGGGGGATCGACCTACAATGAGCAGTTCTTC. This codes for CSAPEVSGGSTYNEQFF.

At least ten counts were recorded for this clonotype. The rearrangement joins TRBV7-3 to TRBJ1-3; a possible D gene is TRBD1 (6 bases). The CDR3 length is 13 residues. Per germline, CDR1 SGHTA and CDR2 FQGTGA. Trimming removed 5 bases from V and 3 bases from J, with 8 bases in between. The CDR3: CASSLQGGNTIYF. The DNA of the CDR3 is TGTGCCAGCAGCCTACAGGGTGGAAACACCATATATTTT.

At least ten counts were recorded for this clonotype. This sequence joins TRBV19 and TRBJ2-5; 11 bases are a match to TRBD2. Trimming removed 5 bases from V and 2 bases from J; junction bases left unmatched: 7. CDR3 length: 16 residues. Germline V lookup: CDR1 LNHDA, CDR2 SQIVND (reference sequence). This CDR3 is CASSETSGGIQETQYF. The CDR3 DNA reads as TGTGCCAGTAGTGAAACTAGCGGGGGTATTCAAGAGACCCAGTACTTC.

This clonotype was detected ten times or more. The chain recombines TRBV11-2 with TRBJ1-2, with a tentative D call TRBD1 (5 bases). The V and J ends lost 0 bases and 7 bases respectively, with 12 bases between them. Germline V gene data show CDR1 as SGHAT and CDR2 as FQNNGV. The CDR3 is 14 residues long. The CDR3 is CASSLDKGTGGYTF. CDR3 nucleotide sequence: TGTGCCAGCAGCTTAGATAAGGGAACAGGTGGCTACACCTTC.

This clonotype was seen repeatedly, ten times or more. The DNA for the CDR3 is TGCAGTGCTTACGATTCTGATACGCAGTATTTT. It encodes CSAYDSDTQYF. The V call is TRBV20-1, the J call TRBJ2-3; D is uncertain. CDR1 and CDR2 from the germline V gene are DFQATT and SNEGSKA (reference sequence). Trimming took 5 bases from V and 6 from J, leaving 9 bases between them. The CDR3 runs 11 residues.

The rearrangement links TRBV6-2 or TRBV6-3 to TRBJ2-3; 11 nucleotides align to TRBD2. CDR1 and CDR2 from the germline V gene are MNHEY and SVGEGT. This CDR3 spans 15 amino acids. V dropped 7 bases and J dropped 0; count of bases not matched to a gene: 3. The CDR3 DNA reads as TGTGCCAGCACCTGGACTAGCGGGAGCACAGATACGCAGTATTTT. This encodes CASTWTSGSTDTQYF.

This clonotype appeared a few times. The chain combines TRBV7-8 with TRBJ1-2, with D maybe TRBD1 (6 bases). Germline values: CDR1 SGHVS, CDR2 FQNEAQ. This CDR3 has 16 residues. V gave up 5 bases and J gave up 4 bases, with 20 bases separating them. The CDR3 nucleotides are TGTGCCAGCAGCGGACAGAACCTTCACGGGGGCTATGGCTACACCTTC. Protein sequence: CASSGQNLHGGYGYTF.

There are many counts of this clonotype. The chain combines TRBV20-1 with TRBJ2-7, with 7 bases that match TRBD1. The CDR3 covers 17 residues. J gave up 4 bases and V 5 bases, and 20 bases lay outside the gene matches. The V gene's germline CDR1 is DFQATT and CDR2 SNEGSKA (reference sequence). CDR3 DNA: TGCAGTGCTCCACCTTGGACAGGAAAATTCCCAATTTACGAGCAGTACTTC. It translates to CSAPPWTGKFPIYEQYF.

With respect to this clonotype: A much larger clone differs from this one at a single base, so this may be a read error. The rearrangement uses TRBV20-1 and TRBJ1-2; unclear D gene. CDR1 and CDR2 from the germline V gene are DFQATT and SNEGSKA (reference sequence). There are 11 residues in the CDR3. CDR3 sequence reads: CSARVGTGCTF. CDR3 DNA: TGCAGTGCTAGGGTTGGTACTGGCTGCACCTTC.

This clonotype was found a few times. The rearrangement links TRBV10-3 to TRBJ1-5; 7 bases fit TRBD1. The CDR3 is 15 amino acids. CDR1 is ENHRY, CDR2 SYGVKD, per germline. The V gene end was trimmed by 10 bases and the J gene end by 5 bases; junction bases not matched to a gene: 14. The CDR3 spells CANIKPGQTHQPQHF. In DNA, the CDR3 is TGTGCCAACATAAAGCCGGGACAGACCCATCAGCCCCAGCATTTT.

The chain combines TRBV24-1 with TRBJ1-5; D gene uncertain. Germline lookup yields CDR1 KGHDR and CDR2 SFDVKD. The CDR3 has 13 amino acids. V was trimmed by 3 bases and J by 1 base, leaving 3 bases between them. Written as DNA, the CDR3 is TGTGCCACCAGTGATGTCAGCAATCAGCCCCAGCATTTT. It yields the protein CATSDVSNQPQHF.

This clonotype has ten or more counts. This rearrangement joins TRBV29-1 to TRBJ1-1; maybe TRBD1 (6 bases). CDR3 size: 13 residues. Trimming took 3 bases from V and 1 from J, leaving 9 bases between them. The V gene's germline CDR1 is SQVTM and CDR2 ANQGSEA. This CDR3 is CSVETGGNTEAFF. The CDR3 bases are TGCAGCGTTGAGACAGGAGGGAACACTGAAGCTTTCTTT.

This clonotype was found a few times. The chain uses TRBV6-6 and TRBJ1-1, with D unclear. Germline V CDR1 and CDR2: MNHNY, SVGAGI (reference sequence). Trimming removed 2 bases at V and 4 bases at J, with 14 bases between. This CDR3 comprises 15 residues. The DNA for the CDR3 is TGTGCCAGCAGTTACGGGGTAGTGGTCGGCACTGAAGCTTTCTTT. It encodes CASSYGVVVGTEAFF.

The chain uses TRBV15 and TRBJ1-3; weak D call: TRBD1 (6 bases). Germline V gene sequence: CDR1 LNHNV, CDR2 YYDKDF (reference sequence). The CDR3 has 17 amino acids. Deletions cut 1 base from V and 1 base from J, with 14 bases between. CDR3 residues: CATSRVRTAQSGNTIYF. CDR3 DNA sequence: TGTGCCACCAGCAGAGTCAGGACAGCTCAGTCTGGAAACACCATATATTTT.

J is TRBJ1-5 and V is TRBV5-8; TRBD1 might be the D (5 bases). V was shortened by 3 bases and J by 3 bases, with 10 bases between the two germline ends. The CDR3 has 14 residues. The V gene's germline CDR1 is SGHTS and CDR2 YDEGEE. In DNA, the CDR3 is TGTGCCAGCAGCTCAGGACAAAACAATCAGCCCCAGCATTTT. This translates into CASSSGQNNQPQHF.

This clonotype was seen a few times. The V call is TRBV28, the J call TRBJ1-4; 8 positions match TRBD1. Germline V lookup: CDR1 MDHEN, CDR2 SYDVKM. The length of the CDR3 is 14 residues. V lost 5 bases to trimming and J lost 7 bases; unmatched junction nucleotides: 6. This CDR3 is CASSEQGVGEKLFF. In DNA form, the CDR3 reads TGTGCCAGCAGTGAACAGGGGGTGGGTGAAAAACTGTTTTTT.

This clonotype was seen at least ten times. The rearrangement links TRBV11-3 to TRBJ2-3; 12 bases agree with TRBD1. The CDR3 consists of 16 residues. The V and J ends lost 5 bases and 4 bases, in that order; junction bases with no gene match: 7. The germline gives CDR1 SGHNT, CDR2 YENEEA. The CDR3 loop is CASSIGTGGASDTQYF. The CDR3 DNA reads as TGTGCCAGCAGCATAGGGACAGGGGGCGCGTCAGATACGCAGTATTTT.